This T cell receptor beta chain stems from a study of neurological immune-mediated disorders. Sample time point: longitudinal time-point 3. Unsorted libraries were prepared from 2 million PBMCs that had been stored at -80 C. This clonotype was detected ten times or more. Its antigen is currently unknown. Study outcomes and limitations: Patients with HTLV-1-associated myelopathy showed the most TCR clonal expansion. Those with multiple sclerosis showed the least, falling below healthy controls.

cDNA was made by 5'RACE with 10-nucleotide random UMIs. TCRdb passed the 5' RACE reads through MiXCR, listing each CDR3 protein once. Of more than 50,000 distinct CDR3 sequences listed, roughly 8.8% were seen once; the top ten hold about 1.9%. Trimming cost V 4 bases and J 1 base; bases outside gene matches: 19. Looked up from germline, CDR1 is LGHDT and CDR2 is YNNKEL (reference sequence). The CDR3 extends over 20 amino acids. The origin of this receptor is a woman aged 40 to 50 in good health. Sequences were obtained from PBMCs. V and J are TRBV3-1 and TRBJ2-1; 7 positions agree with TRBD2. CDR3 in amino acids: CASSLSLNRGSSQSYNEQFF. The CDR3 DNA reads as TGTGCCAGCAGCCTATCGCTGAATCGCGGGAGTTCTCAGTCCTACAATGAGCAGTTCTTC.